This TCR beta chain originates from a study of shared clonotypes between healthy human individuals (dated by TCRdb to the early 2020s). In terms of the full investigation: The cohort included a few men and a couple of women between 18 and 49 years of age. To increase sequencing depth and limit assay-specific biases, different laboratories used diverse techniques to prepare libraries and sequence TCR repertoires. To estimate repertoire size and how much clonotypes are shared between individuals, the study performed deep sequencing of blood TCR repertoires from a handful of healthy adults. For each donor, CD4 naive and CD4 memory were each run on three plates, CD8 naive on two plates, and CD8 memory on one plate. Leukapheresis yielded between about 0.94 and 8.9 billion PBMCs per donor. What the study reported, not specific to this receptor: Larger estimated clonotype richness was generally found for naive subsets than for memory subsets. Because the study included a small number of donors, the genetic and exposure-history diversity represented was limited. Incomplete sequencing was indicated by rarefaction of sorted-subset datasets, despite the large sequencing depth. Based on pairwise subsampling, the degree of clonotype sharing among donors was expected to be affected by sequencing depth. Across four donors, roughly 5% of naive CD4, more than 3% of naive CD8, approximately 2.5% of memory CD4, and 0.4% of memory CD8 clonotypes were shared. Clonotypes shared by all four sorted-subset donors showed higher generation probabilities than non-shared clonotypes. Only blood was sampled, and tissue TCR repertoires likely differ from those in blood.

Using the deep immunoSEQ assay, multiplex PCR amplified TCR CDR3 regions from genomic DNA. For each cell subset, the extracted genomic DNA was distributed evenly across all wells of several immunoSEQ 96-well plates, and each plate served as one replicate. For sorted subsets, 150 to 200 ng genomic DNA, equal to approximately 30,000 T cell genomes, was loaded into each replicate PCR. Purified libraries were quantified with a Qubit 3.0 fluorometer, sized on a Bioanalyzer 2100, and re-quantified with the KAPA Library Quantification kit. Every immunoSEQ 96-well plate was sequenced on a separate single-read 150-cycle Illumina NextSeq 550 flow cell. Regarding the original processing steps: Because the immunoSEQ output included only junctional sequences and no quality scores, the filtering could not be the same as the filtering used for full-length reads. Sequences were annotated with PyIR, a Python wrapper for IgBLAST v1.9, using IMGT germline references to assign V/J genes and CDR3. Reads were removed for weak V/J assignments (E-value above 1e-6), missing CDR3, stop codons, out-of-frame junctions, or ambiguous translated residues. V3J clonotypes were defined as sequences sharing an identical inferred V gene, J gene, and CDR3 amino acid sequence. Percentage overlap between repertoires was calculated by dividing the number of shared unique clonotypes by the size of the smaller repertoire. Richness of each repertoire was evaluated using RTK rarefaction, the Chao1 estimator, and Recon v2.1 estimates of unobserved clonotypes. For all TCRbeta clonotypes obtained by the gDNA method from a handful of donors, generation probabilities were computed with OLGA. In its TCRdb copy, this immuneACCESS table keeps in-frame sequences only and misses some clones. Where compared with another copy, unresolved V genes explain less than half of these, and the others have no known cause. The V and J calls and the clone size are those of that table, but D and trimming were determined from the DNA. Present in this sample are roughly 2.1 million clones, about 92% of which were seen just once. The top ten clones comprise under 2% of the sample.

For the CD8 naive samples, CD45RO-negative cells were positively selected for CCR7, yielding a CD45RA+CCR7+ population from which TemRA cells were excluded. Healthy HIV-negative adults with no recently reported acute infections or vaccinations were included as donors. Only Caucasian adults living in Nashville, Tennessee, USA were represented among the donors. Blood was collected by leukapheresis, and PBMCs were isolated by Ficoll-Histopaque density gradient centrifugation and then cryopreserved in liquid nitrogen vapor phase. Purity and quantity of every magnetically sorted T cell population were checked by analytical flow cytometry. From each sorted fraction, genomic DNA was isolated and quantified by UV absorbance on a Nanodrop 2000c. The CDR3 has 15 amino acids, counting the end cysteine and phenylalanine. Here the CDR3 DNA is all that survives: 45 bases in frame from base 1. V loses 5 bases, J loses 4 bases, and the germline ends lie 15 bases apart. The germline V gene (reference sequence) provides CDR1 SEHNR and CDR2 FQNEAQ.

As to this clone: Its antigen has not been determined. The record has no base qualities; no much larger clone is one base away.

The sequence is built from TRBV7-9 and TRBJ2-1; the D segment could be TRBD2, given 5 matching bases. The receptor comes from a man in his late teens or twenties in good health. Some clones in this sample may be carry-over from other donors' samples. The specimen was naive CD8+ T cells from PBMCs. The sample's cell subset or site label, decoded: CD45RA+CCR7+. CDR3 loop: CASSPRQAAYNEQFF. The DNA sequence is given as TGTGCCAGCAGCCCCAGACAAGCGGCGTACAATGAGCAGTTCTTC.